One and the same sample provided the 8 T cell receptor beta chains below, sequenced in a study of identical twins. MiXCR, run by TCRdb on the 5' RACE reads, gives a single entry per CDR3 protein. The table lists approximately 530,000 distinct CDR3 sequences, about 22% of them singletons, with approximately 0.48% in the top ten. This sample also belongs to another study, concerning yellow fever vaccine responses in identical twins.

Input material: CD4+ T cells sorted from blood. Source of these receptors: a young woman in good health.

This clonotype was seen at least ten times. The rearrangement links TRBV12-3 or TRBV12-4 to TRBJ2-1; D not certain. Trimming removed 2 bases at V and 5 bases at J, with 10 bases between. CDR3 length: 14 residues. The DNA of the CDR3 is TGTGCCAGCAGTTTATCAGACAAGAACAATGAGCAGTTCTTC. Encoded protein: CASSLSDKNNEQFF.

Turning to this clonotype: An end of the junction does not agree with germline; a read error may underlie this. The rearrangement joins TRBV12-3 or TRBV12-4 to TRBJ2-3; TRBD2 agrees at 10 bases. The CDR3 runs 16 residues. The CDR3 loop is CASSIAGGVGTDTQYF. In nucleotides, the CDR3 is TGTGCCAGCAGTATAGCGGGAGGAGTGGGCACAGATACGCAGTATTTT.

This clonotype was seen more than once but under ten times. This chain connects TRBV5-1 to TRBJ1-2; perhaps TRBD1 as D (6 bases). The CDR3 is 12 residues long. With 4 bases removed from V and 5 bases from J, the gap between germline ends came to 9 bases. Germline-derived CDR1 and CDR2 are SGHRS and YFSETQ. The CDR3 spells CASSPQGYGYTF. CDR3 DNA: TGCGCCAGCAGCCCACAGGGTTATGGCTACACCTTC.

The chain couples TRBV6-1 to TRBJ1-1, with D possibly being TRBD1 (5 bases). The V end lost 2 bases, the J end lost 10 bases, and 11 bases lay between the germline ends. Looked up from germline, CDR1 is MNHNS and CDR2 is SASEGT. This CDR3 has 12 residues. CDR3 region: CASSEFLRGAFF. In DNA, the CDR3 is TGTGCCAGCAGTGAATTTCTGAGGGGAGCTTTCTTT.

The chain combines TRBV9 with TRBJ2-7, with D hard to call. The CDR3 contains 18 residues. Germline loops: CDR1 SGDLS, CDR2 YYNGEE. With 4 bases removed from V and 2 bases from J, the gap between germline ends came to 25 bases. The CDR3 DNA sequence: TGTGCCAGCAGCCCAAGACCTGTTGGGCGGCAGTCTCCCTACGAGCAGTACTTC. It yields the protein CASSPRPVGRQSPYEQYF.

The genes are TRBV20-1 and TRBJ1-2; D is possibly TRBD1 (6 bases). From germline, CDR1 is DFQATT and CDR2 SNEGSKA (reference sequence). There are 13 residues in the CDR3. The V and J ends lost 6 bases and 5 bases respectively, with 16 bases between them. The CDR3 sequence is CSANTGNPYGYTF. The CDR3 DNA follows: TGCAGTGCCAACACAGGGAACCCGTATGGCTACACCTTC.

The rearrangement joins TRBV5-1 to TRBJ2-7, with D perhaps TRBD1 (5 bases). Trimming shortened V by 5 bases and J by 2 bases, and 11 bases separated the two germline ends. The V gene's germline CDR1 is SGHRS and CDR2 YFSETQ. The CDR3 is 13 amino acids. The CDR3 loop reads CASRAVGAYEQYF. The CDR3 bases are TGCGCCAGCAGGGCCGTAGGGGCCTACGAGCAGTACTTC.

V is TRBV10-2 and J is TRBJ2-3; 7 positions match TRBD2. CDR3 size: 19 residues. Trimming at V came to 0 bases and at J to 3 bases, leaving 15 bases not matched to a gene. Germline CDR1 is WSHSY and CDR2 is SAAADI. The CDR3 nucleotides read TGCGCCAGCAGTGAGTCGTTGGCTAGCGGCATGACGTGGACAGATACGCAGTATTTT. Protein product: CASSESLASGMTWTDTQYF.